The 17 T cell receptor beta chains listed next were all sequenced from one sample in a study of Ad26.COV2.S vaccination and SARS-CoV-2 variants. Treatment of the sample: about 20 received Ad26.COV2.S at low or high dose, single or two shots; several received placebo; per-sample allocation not given. Day 63 after the first injection of vaccine or placebo was the sampling time. The repertoire was sequenced with immunoSEQ multiplex PCR; TCRdb's copy has only in-frame clones and lacks some. This table holds hundreds of thousands of clones, 83% found once. This material consisted of peripheral blood, taken in a trial of Ad26.COV2.S vaccine versus placebo. The source of these receptors is a person aged 18 to 59 who received the Ad26.COV2.S COVID-19 vaccine or a placebo.

The V call is TRBV5-6, the J call TRBJ2-7, with D hard to call. This CDR3 comprises 11 residues. V dropped 3 bases and J dropped 3 bases, with 4 bases sitting between them. The germline V gene encodes CDR1 SGHDT and CDR2 YYEEEE. CDR3 in DNA: TGTGCCAGCAGCTCTCACTACGAGCAGTACTTC. This sequence encodes CASSSHYEQYF.

The chain joins TRBV10-3 to TRBJ1-6, with 8 bases identical to TRBD1. Germline V gene data show CDR1 as ENHRY and CDR2 as SYGVKD. This CDR3 region has 14 residues. V shed 10 bases, J shed 7 bases, and the junction held 9 bases outside the gene matches. CDR3 sequence reads: CATHTQGANSPLHF. The CDR3 DNA reads as TGTGCCACCCATACTCAGGGGGCGAATTCACCCCTCCACTTT.

This chain links TRBV27 with TRBJ2-7; D not resolved. CDR3 size: 13 residues. Germline-derived CDR1 and CDR2 are MNHEY and SMNVEV (reference sequence). V lost 2 bases and J lost 2, with 7 bases in between. The CDR3 sequence: CASSLTATYEQYF. The CDR3 DNA follows: TGTGCCAGCAGTTTAACGGCAACCTACGAGCAGTACTTC.

The V gene is TRBV7-6, the J gene TRBJ2-5; a possible D gene is TRBD2 (7 bases). Germline V CDR1 and CDR2: SGHVS, FNYEAQ. The CDR3 length is 13 residues. Deletions cut 8 bases from V and 5 bases from J, with 15 bases between. The CDR3 region is CASGAGARETQYF. The CDR3 region has the DNA TGTGCCAGCGGCGCGGGGGCCCGGGAGACCCAGTACTTC.

V usage is TRBV5-1 and J usage is TRBJ2-3, with a tentative D call TRBD2 (7 bases). The germline V gene has CDR1 SGHRS and CDR2 YFSETQ. V was shortened by 4 bases and J by 4 bases, with 16 bases between the two germline ends. The CDR3 sequence is 15 residues long. This CDR3 is CASSLLPGGPDTQYF. The CDR3 region has the DNA TGCGCCAGCAGCCTCCTTCCCGGGGGGCCAGATACGCAGTATTTT.

V and J are TRBV3-1 (or the pseudogene TRBV3-2) and TRBJ2-1; 9 positions match TRBD2. The CDR3 consists of 17 residues. Germline values: CDR1 LGHDT, CDR2 YNNKEL (reference sequence). The trim removed 0 bases at V and 2 bases at J, leaving 5 bases unmatched. CDR3 in DNA: TGTGCCAGCAGCCAAGATATTCGCGGGGGGGCCTACAATGAGCAGTTCTTC. It encodes CASSQDIRGGAYNEQFF.

This chain joins TRBV13 and TRBJ2-2; D is unclear. Trimming pared 2 bases from V and 6 bases from J, leaving 4 bases between. The CDR3 covers 12 residues. Germline CDR1 reads PRHDT; CDR2 reads FYEKMQ (reference sequence). The CDR3 DNA sequence: TGTGCCAGCAGCTTAAGGGCCGGGGAGCTGTTTTTT. Protein product: CASSLRAGELFF.

The genes are TRBV3-1 (or the pseudogene TRBV3-2) and TRBJ2-3; 7 nucleotides align to TRBD2. This CDR3 contains 16 residues. Germline CDR1 and CDR2: LGHDT and YNNKEL (reference sequence). The junction had 6 bases not matched to a gene; V was cut back by 1 base and J by 2 bases. CDR3 in DNA: TGTGCCAGCAGCCAAGCGGGCGGGAGCCTCACAGATACGCAGTATTTT. Its translation: CASSQAGGSLTDTQYF.

This chain uses TRBV9 with TRBJ2-1; TRBD2 aligns across 7 bases. V lost 4 bases, J lost 5 bases, and 9 bases stayed unmatched. Germline V gene data show CDR1 as SGDLS and CDR2 as YYNGEE. The CDR3 extends over 15 amino acids. Here the CDR3 reads CASSPKAGYNNEQFF. In nucleotides, the CDR3 is TGTGCCAGCAGCCCTAAAGCGGGGTACAACAATGAGCAGTTCTTC.

The CDR3 coding sequence is TGTGCCAGCAGTCACGGGTTGGAGCAGTTCTTC. This translates into CASSHGLEQFF. The chain employs TRBV11-3 and TRBJ2-1; D unresolved. Germline CDR1 and CDR2: SGHNT and YENEEA. This CDR3 has 11 residues. V dropped 6 bases and J dropped 10 bases, with 10 bases sitting between them.

The rearrangement uses TRBV11-1 and TRBJ1-1; no firm D call. The V gene lost 5 bases and the J gene lost 6 bases, with 13 bases spanning the gap. This CDR3 has 13 amino acids. Germline V gene data show CDR1 as SGHAT and CDR2 as FQDESV (reference sequence). In DNA form, the CDR3 reads TGTGCCAGCAGCCGACTAGAGGGAGCTGAAGCTTTCTTT. Amino acid sequence: CASSRLEGAEAFF.

V and J are TRBV6-5 and TRBJ2-7; maybe TRBD1 (5 bases). Deletions cut 4 bases from V and 9 bases from J, with 10 bases between. CDR3 length: 11 residues. CDR1 is MNHEY and CDR2 is SVGAGI in the germline V gene. The CDR3 nucleotides are TGTGCCAGCAGTTCCCCAGGGTCGCAGTACTTC. Residues: CASSSPGSQYF.

V usage is TRBV18 and J usage is TRBJ1-1; a possible D gene is TRBD1 (6 bases). V lost 1 base, J lost 0 bases, and 15 bases lay in between. Germline V gene data show CDR1 as KGHSH and CDR2 as LQKENI. The CDR3 is 17 amino acids. CDR3 in DNA: TGTGCCAGCTCACCACTCCCCAGGGGCGGGATGAACACTGAAGCTTTCTTT. Translating gives CASSPLPRGGMNTEAFF.

This chain uses TRBV18 with TRBJ1-1; D uncertain. Germline CDR1 and CDR2: KGHSH and LQKENI. The CDR3 is made up of 15 amino acids. The germline V and J ends were trimmed by 0 bases and 5 bases, with 13 bases remaining between them. The DNA of the CDR3 is TGTGCCAGCTCACCACCTCCGGGCAGGTATACTGAAGCTTTCTTT. Residues: CASSPPPGRYTEAFF.

The gene calls are TRBV4-3 and TRBJ1-2, with unresolved D. The length of the CDR3 is 14 residues. The V end was cut by 4 bases, the J end by 0 bases, with 9 bases between. In germline, CDR1 is LGHNA, CDR2 YSLEER. The CDR3 DNA is TGCGCCAGCAGCCCTACCGGGTCTAACTATGGCTACACCTTC. This translates into CASSPTGSNYGYTF.

The gene calls are TRBV29-1 and TRBJ2-1; the D call may be TRBD1 or TRBD2 (5 bases each). The germline V gene has CDR1 SQVTM and CDR2 ANQGSEA. The V and J ends lost 7 bases and 7 bases respectively, with 20 bases between them. The CDR3 is 14 amino acids. The CDR3 loop reads CSGGTDVVKNEQFF. CDR3 DNA: TGCAGCGGGGGGACGGACGTAGTTAAGAATGAGCAGTTCTTC.

This clone was detected once. V usage is TRBV18 and J usage is TRBJ2-7; D not resolved. Trimming removed 2 bases from V and 1 base from J, with 18 bases in between. Germline V gene data show CDR1 as KGHSH and CDR2 as LQKENI. The CDR3 spans 17 residues. The CDR3, as DNA: TGTGCCAGCTCACCAACAGTACAAGTCGGTGAATCCTACGAGCAGTACTTC. This translates into CASSPTVQVGESYEQYF.